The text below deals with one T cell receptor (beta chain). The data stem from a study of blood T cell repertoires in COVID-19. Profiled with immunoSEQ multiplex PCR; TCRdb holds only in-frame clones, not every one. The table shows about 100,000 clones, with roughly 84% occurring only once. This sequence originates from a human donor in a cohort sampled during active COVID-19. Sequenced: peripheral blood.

The DNA for the CDR3 is TGTGCCAGCAGCTTAGAACTGACAGGAGCCTCTGGAAACACCATATATTTT. Translated, it gives CASSLELTGASGNTIYF. This chain joins TRBV7-8 and TRBJ1-3; possibly TRBD1 for D (6 bases). The CDR3 consists of 17 residues. Germline-derived CDR1 and CDR2 are SGHVS and FQNEAQ. Between the trimmed V and J ends, which lost 1 base and 0 bases, there was a span of 13 bases.